This section outlines one TCR beta chain sequence together with its context. Its antigen is unknown. The ends were cut back, 4 bases at V and 0 bases at J, with 10 bases in the middle. The CDR3 spans 16 residues. Germline V gives CDR1 MNHNS, CDR2 SASEGT. This table comes from immunoSEQ multiplex PCR, and its TCRdb copy is limited to in-frame clones, with some not included. The table has about 60,000 clones, 75% to 90% seen once. These data are taken from a study of T cell responses to AZD1222 COVID-19 vaccine. Study observations and caveats: Dominant CD4 TCR responses targeted spike regions 160-218 and 743-854. Repertoire collection took place solely once the T cell response had peaked.

The gene calls are TRBV6-1 and TRBJ2-6; no clear D gene. Sequenced here: peripheral blood, sampled 28 days after the second AZD1222 dose. This receptor was identified in an adult who received the AZD1222 COVID-19 vaccine. The DNA for the CDR3 is TGTGCCAGCAGTGTACAGAGAGTCTCTGGGGCCAACGTCCTGACTTTC. Amino acids: CASSVQRVSGANVLTF.